Included here is one T cell receptor (beta chain) sequence, with context. This sample was taken from a study of OX40 agonist ivuxolimab in advanced cancers. Method: immunoSEQ multiplex PCR; TCRdb's copy keeps in-frame clones and lacks some. The sample carries roughly 57,000 clones, less than 85% recorded once. Germline trimming cut 0 bases from V and 4 bases from J; bases unmatched to any gene: 7. Germline V gene sequence: CDR1 SGHRS, CDR2 YFSETQ. The CDR3 loop spans 16 amino acids. The specimen was CD4+ or CD8+ T cells sorted from blood, collected in a trial of the OX40 agonist ivuxolimab. The chain carries TRBV5-1 and TRBJ2-3; 8 bases align to TRBD2. The TCR sequence derives from an adult with an advanced solid tumor such as melanoma, head and neck, liver or kidney cancer. In DNA form, the CDR3 reads TGCGCCAGCAGCTTGGCCATAGGGACTAGGGCAGATACGCAGTATTTT. It translates to CASSLAIGTRADTQYF.